In its sample, the clone carrying this T cell receptor (beta chain) was seen a few times. The target antigen is unknown. With 5 bases removed from V and 2 bases from J, the gap between germline ends came to 9 bases. CDR3 length: 13 amino acids. CDR1 and CDR2 from the germline V gene are SNHLY and FYNNEI. These data belong to a study of post-analysis software for immune sequencing data. About the study: Some patients lacked subtype; others had relapsing-remitting, secondary progressive or progressive-relapsing disease. Whole-study results and caveats: Among four to six TRBV segments more frequent in patients than controls were TRBV5-6, TRBV5-1 and TRBV20-1. Significantly lower normalized Chao1 diversity was found in patients with multiple sclerosis relative to controls. F measure clustering grouped samples strongly by preparation batch.

The library was made from cDNA and included unique molecular identifiers. T cells numbering 1 to 10 million yielded some 500,000 cDNA molecules. TCRdb independently ran MiXCR on the PCR reads; one entry per CDR3 protein. This sample has about 820,000 distinct CDR3 sequences, with about 53% found just once. This sequence originates from a girl aged 10 to 17 with multiple sclerosis. Material for sequencing was blood. This chain connects TRBV2 to TRBJ1-2; D may be TRBD1 (5 bases). CDR3 sequence: CASSSDINYGYTF. DNA of the CDR3: TGTGCCAGCAGTTCGGACATAAACTATGGCTACACCTTC.